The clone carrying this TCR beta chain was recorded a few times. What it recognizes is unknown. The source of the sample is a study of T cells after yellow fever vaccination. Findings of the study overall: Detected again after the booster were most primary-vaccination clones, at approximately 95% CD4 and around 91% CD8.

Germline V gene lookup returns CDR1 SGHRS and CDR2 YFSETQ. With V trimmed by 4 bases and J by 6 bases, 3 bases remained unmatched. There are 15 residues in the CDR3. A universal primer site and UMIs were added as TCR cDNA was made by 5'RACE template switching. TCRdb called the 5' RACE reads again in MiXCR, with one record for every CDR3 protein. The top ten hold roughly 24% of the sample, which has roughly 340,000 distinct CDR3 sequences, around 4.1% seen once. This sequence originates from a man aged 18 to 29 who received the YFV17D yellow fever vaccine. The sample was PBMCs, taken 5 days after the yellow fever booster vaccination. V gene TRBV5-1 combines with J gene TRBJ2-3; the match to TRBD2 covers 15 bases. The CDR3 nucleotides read TGCGCCAGCAGCCATGGGACTAGCGGGGGGGATACGCAGTATTTT. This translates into CASSHGTSGGDTQYF.